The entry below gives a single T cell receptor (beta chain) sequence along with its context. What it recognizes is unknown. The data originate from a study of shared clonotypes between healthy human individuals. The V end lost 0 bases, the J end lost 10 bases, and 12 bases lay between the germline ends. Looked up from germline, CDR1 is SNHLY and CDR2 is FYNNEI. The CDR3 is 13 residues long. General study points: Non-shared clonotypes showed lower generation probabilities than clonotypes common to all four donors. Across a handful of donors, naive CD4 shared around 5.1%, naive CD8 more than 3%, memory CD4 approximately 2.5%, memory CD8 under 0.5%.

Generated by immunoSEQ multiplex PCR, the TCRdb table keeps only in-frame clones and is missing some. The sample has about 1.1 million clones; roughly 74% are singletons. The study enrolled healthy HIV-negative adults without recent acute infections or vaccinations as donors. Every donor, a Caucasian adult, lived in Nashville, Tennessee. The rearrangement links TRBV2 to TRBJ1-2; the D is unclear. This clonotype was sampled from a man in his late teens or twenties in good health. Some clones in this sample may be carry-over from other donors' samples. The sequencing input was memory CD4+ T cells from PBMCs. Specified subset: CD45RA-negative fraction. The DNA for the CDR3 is TGTGCCAGCAGTGAAGCGGGAGGAGCCCTCTACACCTTC. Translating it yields CASSEAGGALYTF.